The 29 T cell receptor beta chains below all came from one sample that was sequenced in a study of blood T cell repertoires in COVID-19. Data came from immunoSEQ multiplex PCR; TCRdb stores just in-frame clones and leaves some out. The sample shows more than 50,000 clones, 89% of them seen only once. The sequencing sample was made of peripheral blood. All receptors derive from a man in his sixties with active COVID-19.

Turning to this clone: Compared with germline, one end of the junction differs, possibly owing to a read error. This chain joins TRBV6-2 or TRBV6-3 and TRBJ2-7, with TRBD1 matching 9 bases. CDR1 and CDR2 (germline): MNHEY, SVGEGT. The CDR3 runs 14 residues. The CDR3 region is CASRYHRGPYEQYF. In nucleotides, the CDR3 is TGTGCCAGCCGTTACCACAGGGGGCCCTACGAGCAGTACTTC.

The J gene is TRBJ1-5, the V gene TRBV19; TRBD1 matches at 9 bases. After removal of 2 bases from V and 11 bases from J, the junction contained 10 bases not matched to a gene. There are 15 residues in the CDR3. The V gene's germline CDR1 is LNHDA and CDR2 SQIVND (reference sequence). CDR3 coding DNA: TGTGCCAGTAGTATACGAACAGGGGGCTCCTCAGCCCAGCATTTT. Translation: CASSIRTGGSSAQHF.

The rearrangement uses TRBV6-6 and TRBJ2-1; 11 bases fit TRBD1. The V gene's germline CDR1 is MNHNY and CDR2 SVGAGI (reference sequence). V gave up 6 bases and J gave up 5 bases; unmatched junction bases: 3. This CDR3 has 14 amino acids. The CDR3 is CASSGTGGNNEQFF. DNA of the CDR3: TGTGCCAGCAGCGGGACAGGGGGGAACAATGAGCAGTTCTTC.

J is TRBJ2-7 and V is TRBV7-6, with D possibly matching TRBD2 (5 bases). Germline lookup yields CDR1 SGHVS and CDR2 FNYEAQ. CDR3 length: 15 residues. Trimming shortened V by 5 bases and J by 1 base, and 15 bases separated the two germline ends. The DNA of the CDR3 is TGTGCCAGCAGCCCCGCGGGCAGTAGGTCCTACGAGCAGTACTTC. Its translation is CASSPAGSRSYEQYF.

In DNA, the CDR3 is TGTGCCAGCAGCTTAGAAGACAGGGCTATGTACGAGCAGTACTTC. It is translated as CASSLEDRAMYEQYF. The chain joins TRBV7-2 to TRBJ2-7, with 7 bases matching TRBD1. The CDR3 is made up of 15 amino acids. Unmatched junction bases numbered 7, after V lost 1 base and J lost 4 bases. Germline loops: CDR1 SGHTA, CDR2 FQGNSA.

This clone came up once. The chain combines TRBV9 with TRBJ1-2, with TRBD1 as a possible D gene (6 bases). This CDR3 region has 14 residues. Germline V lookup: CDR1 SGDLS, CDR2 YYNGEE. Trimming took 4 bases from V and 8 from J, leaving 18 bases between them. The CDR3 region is CASSIQDSLWGYTF. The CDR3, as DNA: TGTGCCAGCAGCATCCAGGACAGCTTGTGGGGCTACACCTTC.

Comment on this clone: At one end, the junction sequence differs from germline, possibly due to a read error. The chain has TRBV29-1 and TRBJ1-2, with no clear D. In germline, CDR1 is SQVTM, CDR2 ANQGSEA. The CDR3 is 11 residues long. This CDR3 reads CSVTSNGDYAF. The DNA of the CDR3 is TGCAGCGTTACCAGTAACGGGGATTATGCCTTC.

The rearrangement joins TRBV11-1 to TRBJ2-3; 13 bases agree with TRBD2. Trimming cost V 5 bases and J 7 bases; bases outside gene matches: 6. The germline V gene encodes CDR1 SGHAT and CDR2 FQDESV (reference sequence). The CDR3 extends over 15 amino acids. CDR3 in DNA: TGTGCCAGCAGCCCCGGGACTAGCGGGGCTTATACGCAGTATTTT. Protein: CASSPGTSGAYTQYF.

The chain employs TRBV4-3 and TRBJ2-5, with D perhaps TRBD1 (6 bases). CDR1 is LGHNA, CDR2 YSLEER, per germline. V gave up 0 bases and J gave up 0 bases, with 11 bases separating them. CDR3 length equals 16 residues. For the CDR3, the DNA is TGCGCCAGCAGCCAAGATTTCAGGGGATACCAAGAGACCCAGTACTTC. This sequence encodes CASSQDFRGYQETQYF.

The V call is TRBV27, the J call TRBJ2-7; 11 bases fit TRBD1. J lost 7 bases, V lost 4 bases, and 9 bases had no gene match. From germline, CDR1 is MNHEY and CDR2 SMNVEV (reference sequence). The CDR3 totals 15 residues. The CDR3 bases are TGTGCCAGCAGTTCGTGGACAGGGGGCCCCCCGGAGCAGTACTTC. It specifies CASSSWTGGPPEQYF.

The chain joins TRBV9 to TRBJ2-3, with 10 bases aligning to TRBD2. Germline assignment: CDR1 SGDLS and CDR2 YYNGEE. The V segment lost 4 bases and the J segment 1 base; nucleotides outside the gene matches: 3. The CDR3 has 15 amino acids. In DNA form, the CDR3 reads TGTGCCAGCAGCCCAGGGACTAGCGGCACAGATACGCAGTATTTT. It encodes CASSPGTSGTDTQYF.

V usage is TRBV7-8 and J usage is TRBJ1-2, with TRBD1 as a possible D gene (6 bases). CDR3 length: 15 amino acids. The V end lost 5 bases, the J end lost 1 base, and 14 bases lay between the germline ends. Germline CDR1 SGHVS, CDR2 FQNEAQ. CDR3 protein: CASSSSGALNYGYTF. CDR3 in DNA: TGTGCCAGCAGCAGCTCAGGGGCACTTAACTATGGCTACACCTTC.

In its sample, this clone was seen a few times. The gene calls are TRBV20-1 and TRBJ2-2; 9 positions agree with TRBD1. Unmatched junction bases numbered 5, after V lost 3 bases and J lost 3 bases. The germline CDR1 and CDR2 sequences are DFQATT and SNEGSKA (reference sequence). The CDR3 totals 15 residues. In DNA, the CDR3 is TGCAGTGCTAGTTACAGGGGGCAGTACACCGGGGAGCTGTTTTTT. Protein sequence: CSASYRGQYTGELFF.

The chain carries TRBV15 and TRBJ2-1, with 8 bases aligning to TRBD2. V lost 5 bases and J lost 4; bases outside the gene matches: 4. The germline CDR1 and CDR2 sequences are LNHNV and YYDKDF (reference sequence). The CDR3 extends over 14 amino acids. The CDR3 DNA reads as TGTGCCACCAGCGGTAGCGGGACGTACAATGAGCAGTTCTTC. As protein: CATSGSGTYNEQFF.

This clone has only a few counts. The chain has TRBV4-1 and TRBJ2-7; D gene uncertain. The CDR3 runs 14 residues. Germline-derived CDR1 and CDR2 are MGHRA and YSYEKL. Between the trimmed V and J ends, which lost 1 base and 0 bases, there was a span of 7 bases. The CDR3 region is CASSQVRNSYEQYF. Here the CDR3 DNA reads TGCGCCAGCAGCCAAGTCAGGAACTCCTACGAGCAGTACTTC.

The CDR3 region is CASSRTGEDEKLFF. The DNA for the CDR3 is TGTGCCAGCAGCCGAACAGGGGAGGATGAAAAACTGTTTTTT. The chain employs TRBV11-1 and TRBJ1-4, with 7 bases identical to TRBD1. The CDR3 runs 14 residues. V lost 5 bases to trimming and J lost 6 bases; unmatched junction nucleotides: 6. Germline values: CDR1 SGHAT, CDR2 FQDESV (reference sequence).

The DNA for the CDR3 is TGTGCCAGCAGCCAAGACCATTACAATGAGCAGTTCTTC. Its translation is CASSQDHYNEQFF. This chain uses TRBV3-1 (or the pseudogene TRBV3-2) with TRBJ2-1; no clear D gene. Germline V gene lookup returns CDR1 LGHDT and CDR2 YNNKEL (reference sequence). Trimming cost V 0 bases and J 4 bases, with 4 bases left between them. CDR3 length: 13 amino acids.

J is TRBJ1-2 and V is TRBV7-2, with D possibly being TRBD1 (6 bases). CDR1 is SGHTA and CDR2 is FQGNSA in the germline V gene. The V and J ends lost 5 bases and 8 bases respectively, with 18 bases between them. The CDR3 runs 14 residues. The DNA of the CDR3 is TGTGCCAGCAGCGCGACAACGGGGGGCTTAGGCTACACCTTC. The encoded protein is CASSATTGGLGYTF.

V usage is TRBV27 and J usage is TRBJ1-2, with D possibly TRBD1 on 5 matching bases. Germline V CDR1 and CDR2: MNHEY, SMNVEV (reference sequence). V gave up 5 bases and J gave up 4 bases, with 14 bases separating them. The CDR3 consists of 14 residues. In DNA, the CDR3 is TGTGCCAGCAGTCAGCCCGGGGGATCCTATGGCTACACCTTC. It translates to CASSQPGGSYGYTF.

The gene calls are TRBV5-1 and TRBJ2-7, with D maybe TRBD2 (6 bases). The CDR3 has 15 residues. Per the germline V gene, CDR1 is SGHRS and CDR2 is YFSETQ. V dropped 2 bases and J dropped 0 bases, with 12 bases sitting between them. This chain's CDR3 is CASSFGGTSSYEQYF. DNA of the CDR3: TGCGCCAGCAGCTTTGGCGGGACCAGCTCCTACGAGCAGTACTTC.

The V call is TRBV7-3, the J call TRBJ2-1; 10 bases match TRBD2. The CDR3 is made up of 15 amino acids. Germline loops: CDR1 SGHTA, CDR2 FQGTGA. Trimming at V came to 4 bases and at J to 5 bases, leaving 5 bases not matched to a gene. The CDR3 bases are TGTGCCAGCAGCTCAGGGACTAGCGAAAACAATGAGCAGTTCTTC. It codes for CASSSGTSENNEQFF.

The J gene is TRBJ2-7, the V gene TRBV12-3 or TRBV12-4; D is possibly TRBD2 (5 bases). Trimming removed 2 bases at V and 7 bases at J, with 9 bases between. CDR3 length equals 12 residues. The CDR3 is CASSLWTGEQYF. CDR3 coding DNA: TGTGCCAGCAGTTTATGGACGGGAGAGCAGTACTTC.

CDR3 sequence: CASSLNWELGLKETQYF. Here the CDR3 DNA reads TGTGCCAGCTCCCTCAACTGGGAGCTGGGGTTAAAAGAGACCCAGTACTTC. V gene TRBV18 combines with J gene TRBJ2-5, with D perhaps TRBD2 (5 bases). This CDR3 spans 17 amino acids. The V end was cut by 6 bases, the J end by 3 bases, with 23 bases between. Germline CDR1 reads KGHSH; CDR2 reads LQKENI.

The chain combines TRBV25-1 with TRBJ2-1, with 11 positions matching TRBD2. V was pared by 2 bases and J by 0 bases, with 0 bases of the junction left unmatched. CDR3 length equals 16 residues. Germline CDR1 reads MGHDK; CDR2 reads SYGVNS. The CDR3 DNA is TGTGCCAGCAGTGAAACTAGCGGGAGCTCCTACAATGAGCAGTTCTTC. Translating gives CASSETSGSSYNEQFF.

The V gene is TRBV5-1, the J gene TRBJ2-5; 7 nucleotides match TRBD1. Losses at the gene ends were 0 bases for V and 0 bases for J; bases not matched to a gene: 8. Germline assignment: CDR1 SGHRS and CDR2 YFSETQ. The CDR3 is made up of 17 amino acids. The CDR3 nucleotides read TGCGCCAGCAGCTTGGAATTAGGGGGCCTGTACCAAGAGACCCAGTACTTC. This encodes CASSLELGGLYQETQYF.

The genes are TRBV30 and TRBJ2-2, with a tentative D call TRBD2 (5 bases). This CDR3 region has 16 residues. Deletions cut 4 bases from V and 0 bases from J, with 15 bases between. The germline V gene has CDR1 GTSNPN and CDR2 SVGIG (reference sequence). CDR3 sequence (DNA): TGTGCCTGGAAGAGAGGGATATCCGCGAACACCGGGGAGCTGTTTTTT. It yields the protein CAWKRGISANTGELFF.

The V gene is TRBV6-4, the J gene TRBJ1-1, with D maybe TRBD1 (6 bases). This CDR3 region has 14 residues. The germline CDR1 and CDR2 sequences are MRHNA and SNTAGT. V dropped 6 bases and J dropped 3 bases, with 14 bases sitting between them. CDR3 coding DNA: TGTGCCAGCAGCGTGGAAGGGGGGGACACTGAAGCTTTCTTT. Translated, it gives CASSVEGGDTEAFF.

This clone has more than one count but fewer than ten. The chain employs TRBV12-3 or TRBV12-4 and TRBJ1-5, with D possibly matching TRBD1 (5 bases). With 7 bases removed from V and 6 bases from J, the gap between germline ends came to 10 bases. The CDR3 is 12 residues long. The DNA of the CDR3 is TGTGCCAGCAAATTAGGGGTTCAGCCCCAGCATTTT. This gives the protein CASKLGVQPQHF.

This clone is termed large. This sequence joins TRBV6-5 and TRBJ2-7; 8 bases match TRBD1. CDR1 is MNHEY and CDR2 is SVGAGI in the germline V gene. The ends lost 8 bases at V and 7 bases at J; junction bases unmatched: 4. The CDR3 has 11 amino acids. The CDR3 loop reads CASWTGNEQYF. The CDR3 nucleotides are TGTGCCAGCTGGACAGGGAATGAGCAGTACTTC.